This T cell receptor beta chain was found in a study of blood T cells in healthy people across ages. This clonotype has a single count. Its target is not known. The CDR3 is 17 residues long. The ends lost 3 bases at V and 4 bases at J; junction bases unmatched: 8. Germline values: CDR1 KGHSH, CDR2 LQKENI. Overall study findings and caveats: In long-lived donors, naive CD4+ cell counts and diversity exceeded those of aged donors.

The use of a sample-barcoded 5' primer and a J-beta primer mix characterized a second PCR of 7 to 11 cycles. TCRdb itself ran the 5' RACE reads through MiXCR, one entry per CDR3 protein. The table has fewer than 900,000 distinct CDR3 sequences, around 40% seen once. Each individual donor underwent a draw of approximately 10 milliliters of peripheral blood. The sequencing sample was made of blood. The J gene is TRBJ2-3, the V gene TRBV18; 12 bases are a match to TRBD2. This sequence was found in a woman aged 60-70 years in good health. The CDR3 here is CASSPLGLAGSPDTQYF. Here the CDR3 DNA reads TGTGCCAGCTCACCCCTCGGACTAGCGGGATCTCCAGATACGCAGTATTTT.